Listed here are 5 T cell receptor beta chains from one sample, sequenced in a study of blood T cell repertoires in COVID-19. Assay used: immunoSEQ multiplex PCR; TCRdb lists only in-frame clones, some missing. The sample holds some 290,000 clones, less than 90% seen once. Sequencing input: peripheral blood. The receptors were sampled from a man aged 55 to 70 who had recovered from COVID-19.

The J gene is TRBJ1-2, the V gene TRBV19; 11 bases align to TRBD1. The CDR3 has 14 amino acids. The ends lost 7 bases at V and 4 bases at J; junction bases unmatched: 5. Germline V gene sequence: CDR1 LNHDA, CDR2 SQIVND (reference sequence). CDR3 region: CASTDGQGAYGYTF. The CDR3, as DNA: TGTGCCAGTACCGACGGACAGGGGGCCTATGGCTACACCTTC.

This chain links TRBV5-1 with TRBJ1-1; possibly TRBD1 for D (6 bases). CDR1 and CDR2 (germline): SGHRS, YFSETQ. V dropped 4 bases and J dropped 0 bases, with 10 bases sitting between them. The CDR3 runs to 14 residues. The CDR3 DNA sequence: TGCGCCAGCAGCGTTCGACAGGTGAACACTGAAGCTTTCTTT. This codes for CASSVRQVNTEAFF.

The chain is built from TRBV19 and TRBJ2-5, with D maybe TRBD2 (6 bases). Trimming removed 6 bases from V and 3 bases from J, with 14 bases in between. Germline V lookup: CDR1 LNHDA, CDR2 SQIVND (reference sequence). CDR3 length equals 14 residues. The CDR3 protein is CASSRDFLKETQYF. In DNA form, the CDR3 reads TGTGCCAGTAGCCGGGACTTTCTTAAAGAGACCCAGTACTTC.

This CDR3 reads CASSSLSPIGELFF. DNA for the CDR3: TGTGCCAGCAGCTCCCTTAGTCCGATCGGGGAGCTGTTTTTT. The V call is TRBV7-9, the J call TRBJ2-2; D not resolved. The germline V gene encodes CDR1 SEHNR and CDR2 FQNEAQ (reference sequence). The CDR3 is 14 residues long. Trimming cost V 4 bases and J 7 bases, with 13 bases left between them. The variable domain in full, completed from reference TRBV7-9 and TRBJ2-2, reads DTGVSQNPRHKITKRGQNVTFRCDPISEHNRLYWYRQTLGQGPEFLTYFQNEAQLEKSRLLSDRFSAERPKGSFSTLEIQRTEQGDSAMYLCASSSLSPIGELFFGEGSRLTVL.

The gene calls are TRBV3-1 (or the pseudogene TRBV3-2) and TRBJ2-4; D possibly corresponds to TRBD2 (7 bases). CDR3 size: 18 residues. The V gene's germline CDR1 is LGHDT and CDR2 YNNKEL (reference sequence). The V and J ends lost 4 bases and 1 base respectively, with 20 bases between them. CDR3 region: CASSLLGRGSSAKNIQYF. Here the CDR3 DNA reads TGTGCCAGCAGCCTCCTTGGGAGGGGGTCTTCGGCCAAAAACATTCAGTACTTC.